The present T cell receptor beta chain was sequenced within a study of cytomegalovirus exposure and HLA in healthy donors. The CDR3 contains 11 residues. Per germline, CDR1 DFQATT and CDR2 SNEGSKA (reference sequence). Produced via immunoSEQ multiplex PCR; TCRdb's table is partial and in-frame only. The data show about 110,000 clones, around 82% seen once. The rearrangement joins TRBV20-1 to TRBJ1-1, with D possibly being TRBD1 (5 bases). This sequence originates from a woman aged 18-29 years in good health and CMV-seronegative. The source material was PBMCs. CDR3 in DNA: TGCAGGGGGCATCGGGTCACTGAAGCTTTCTTT. It is translated as CRGHRVTEAFF.